Listed here are 8 T cell receptor beta chains from one sample, sequenced in a study of CD8 T cells in Susac syndrome. The RNA, about 0.45 to 1 ug, was put through reverse transcription using random hexamers. TCRdb re-derived calls from the immunoSEQ multiplex PCR reads in MiXCR, one entry per CDR3 protein. The sample has 100,000 to 150,000 distinct CDR3 sequences; around 94% are singletons. Input material: CD8+ T cells from PBMCs. These receptors came from a human donor with Susac syndrome.

The chain links TRBV28 to TRBJ1-5; 8 bases match TRBD1. Losses at the gene ends were 3 bases for V and 2 bases for J; bases not matched to a gene: 18. The germline V gene encodes CDR1 MDHEN and CDR2 SYDVKM. CDR3 size: 20 residues. CDR3 DNA sequence: TGTGCCAGCAGTTTTCGCCGGACAGGGTACGGCGCGAGGGGCAATCAGCCCCAGCATTTT. It translates to CASSFRRTGYGARGNQPQHF. Variable domain in full (rest from reference TRBV28 and TRBJ1-5): DVKVTQSSRYLVKRTGEKVFLECVQDMDHENMFWYRQDPGLGLRLIYFSYDVKMKEKGDIPEGYSVSREKKERFSLILESASTNQTSMYLCASSFRRTGYGARGNQPQHFGDGTRLSIL.

The J gene is TRBJ1-1, the V gene TRBV24-1; D call uncertain. The germline V and J ends were trimmed by 1 base and 1 base, with 21 bases remaining between them. The CDR3 contains 19 residues. CDR1 is KGHDR and CDR2 is SFDVKD in the germline V gene. CDR3 in amino acids: CATSDLRWATCNPNTEAFF. CDR3 coding DNA: TGTGCCACCAGTGATTTAAGATGGGCGACATGTAACCCGAACACTGAAGCTTTCTTT.

The chain has TRBV30 and TRBJ1-4; D is perhaps TRBD1 (5 bases). The germline CDR1 and CDR2 sequences are GTSNPN and SVGIG (reference sequence). Trimming removed 0 bases at V and 8 bases at J, with 16 bases between. The CDR3 contains 15 residues. The CDR3 region has the DNA TGTGCCTGGAGTGTCCCGACAGACTGGGGGGAAAAACTGTTTTTT. This encodes CAWSVPTDWGEKLFF.

J is TRBJ2-3 and V is TRBV20-1, with D perhaps matching TRBD1 (5 bases). Germline V lookup: CDR1 DFQATT, CDR2 SNEGSKA (reference sequence). V gave up 2 bases and J gave up 4 bases, with 10 bases separating them. The CDR3 length is 13 residues. CDR3 coding DNA: TGCAGTGCTAGACTTGGGGCAGCAGATACGCAGTATTTT. It is translated as CSARLGAADTQYF.

The V and J genes are TRBV27 and TRBJ2-2; D assignment may be TRBD1 or TRBD2 (7 bases each). The V gene lost 4 bases and the J gene lost 5 bases, with 17 bases spanning the gap. Germline V gene lookup returns CDR1 MNHEY and CDR2 SMNVEV (reference sequence). The CDR3 length is 16 residues. The CDR3: CASSSTGEGETGELFF. The CDR3 DNA sequence: TGTGCCAGCAGTTCAACAGGGGAGGGAGAGACCGGGGAGCTGTTTTTT.

The V call is TRBV5-6, the J call TRBJ2-5; D is uncertain. This CDR3 contains 13 residues. The germline V gene encodes CDR1 SGHDT and CDR2 YYEEEE. Deletions cut 0 bases from V and 5 bases from J, with 8 bases between. The CDR3 DNA reads as TGTGCCAGCAGCTTGGTAGGGTGGGAGACCCAGTACTTC. The encoded protein is CASSLVGWETQYF.

This clonotype has a single count. The chain employs TRBV5-1 and TRBJ2-3; D is undetermined. CDR1 is SGHRS and CDR2 is YFSETQ in the germline V gene. CDR3 length: 12 residues. V lost 1 base and J 4 bases, leaving 4 bases between the germline ends. The CDR3 protein is CASSLWADTQYF. DNA of the CDR3: TGCGCCAGCAGCTTGTGGGCAGATACGCAGTATTTT.

The chain's CDR3 is CASSNPYGYTF. CDR3 DNA: TGTGCCAGCTCCAATCCTTATGGCTACACCTTC. J is TRBJ1-2 and V is TRBV18; D call uncertain. Germline CDR1 and CDR2: KGHSH and LQKENI. V shed 6 bases and J shed 5 bases, with 7 bases lying between them. This CDR3 has 11 residues.